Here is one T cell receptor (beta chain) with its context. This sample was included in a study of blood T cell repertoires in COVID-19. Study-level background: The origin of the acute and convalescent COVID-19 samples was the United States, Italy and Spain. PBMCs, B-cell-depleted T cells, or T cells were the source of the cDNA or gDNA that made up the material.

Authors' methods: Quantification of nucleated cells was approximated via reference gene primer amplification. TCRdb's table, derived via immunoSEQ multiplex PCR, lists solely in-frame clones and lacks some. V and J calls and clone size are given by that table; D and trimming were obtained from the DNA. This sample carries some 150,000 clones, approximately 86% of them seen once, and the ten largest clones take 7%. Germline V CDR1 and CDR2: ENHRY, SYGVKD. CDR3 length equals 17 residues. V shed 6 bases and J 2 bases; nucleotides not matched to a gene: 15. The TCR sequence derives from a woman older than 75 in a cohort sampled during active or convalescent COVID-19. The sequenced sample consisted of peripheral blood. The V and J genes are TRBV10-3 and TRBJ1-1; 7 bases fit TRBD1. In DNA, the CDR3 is TGTGCCATCAGGGATAACCGGGACAGAAACTCAAACACTGAAGCTTTCTTT. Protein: CAIRDNRDRNSNTEAFF.